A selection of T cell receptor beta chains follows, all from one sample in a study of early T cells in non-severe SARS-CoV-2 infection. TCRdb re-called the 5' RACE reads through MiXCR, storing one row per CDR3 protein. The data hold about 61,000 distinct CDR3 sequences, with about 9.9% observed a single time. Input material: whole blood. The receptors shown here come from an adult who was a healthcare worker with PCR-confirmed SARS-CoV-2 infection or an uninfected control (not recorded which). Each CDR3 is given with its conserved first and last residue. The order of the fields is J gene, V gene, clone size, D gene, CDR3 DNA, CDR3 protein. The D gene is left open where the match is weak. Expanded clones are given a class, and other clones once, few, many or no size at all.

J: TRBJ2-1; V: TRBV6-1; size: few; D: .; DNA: TGTGCCAGCTCCCCGATCCTTACCACGAGGAATGAGCAGTTCTTC; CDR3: CASSPILTTRNEQFF
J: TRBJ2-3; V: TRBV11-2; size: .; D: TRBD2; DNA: TGTGCCAGCAGCTCCCGACTAGCCACAGATACGCAGTATTTT; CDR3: CASSSRLATDTQYF
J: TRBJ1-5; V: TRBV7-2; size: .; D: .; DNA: TGTGCCAGCAGCATCTCGGGGCCTGGTCGCAATCAGCCCCAGCATTTT; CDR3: CASSISGPGRNQPQHF
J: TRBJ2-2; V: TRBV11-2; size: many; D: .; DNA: TGTGCCAGCAGCGCGAGTGGTGGGGAGCTGTTTTTT; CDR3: CASSASGGELFF
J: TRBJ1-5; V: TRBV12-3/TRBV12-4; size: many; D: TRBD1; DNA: TGTGCCAGCAGTTTGGGACAGAGCAATCAGCCCCAGCATTTT; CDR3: CASSLGQSNQPQHF
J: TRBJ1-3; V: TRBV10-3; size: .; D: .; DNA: TGTGCCATCTCAAGCTCTGGAAACACCATATATTTT; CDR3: CAISSSGNTIYF
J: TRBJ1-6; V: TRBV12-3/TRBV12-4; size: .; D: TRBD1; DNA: TGTGCCAGCAGTCCCGAGCCGGGACAGTCAAATTCACCCCTCCACTTT; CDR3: CASSPEPGQSNSPLHF
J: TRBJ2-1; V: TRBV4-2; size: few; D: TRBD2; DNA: TGTGCCAGCAGCCAACGGACTAGCGGGGGGGCAGTCCATGAGCAGTTCTTC; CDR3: CASSQRTSGGAVHEQFF
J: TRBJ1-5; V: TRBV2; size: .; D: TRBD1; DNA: TGTGCCAGCAGGGTGGACAGGGGTGGCAATCAGCCCCAGCATTTT; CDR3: CASRVDRGGNQPQHF
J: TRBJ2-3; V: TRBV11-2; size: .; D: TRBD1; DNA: TGTGCCAGCAGTTCAACGGGACAGGGGGAAAATACGCAGTATTTT; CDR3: CASSSTGQGENTQYF
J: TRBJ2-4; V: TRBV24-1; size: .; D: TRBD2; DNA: TGTGCCACCAGTGATCCTAGGACTAGCGGGGGTCACATTCAGTACTTC; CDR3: CATSDPRTSGGHIQYF
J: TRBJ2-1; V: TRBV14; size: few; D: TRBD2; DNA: TGTGCCAGCAGTCCTAGCGGGGGGGCCACTGAGCAGTTCTTC; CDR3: CASSPSGGATEQFF
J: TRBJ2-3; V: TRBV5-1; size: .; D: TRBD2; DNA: TGCGCCAGCAGCGCAGATGGACTAGCAGCAGATACGCAGTATTTT; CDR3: CASSADGLAADTQYF
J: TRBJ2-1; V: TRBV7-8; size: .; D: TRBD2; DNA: TGTGCCAGCAGTCACCAGCGGGGGAGGTACAATGAGCAGTTCTTC; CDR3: CASSHQRGRYNEQFF
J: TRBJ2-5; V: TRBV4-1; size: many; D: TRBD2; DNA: TGCGCCAGCAGCCCAAGAGGGAGGGAAGAGACCCAGTACTTC; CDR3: CASSPRGREETQYF
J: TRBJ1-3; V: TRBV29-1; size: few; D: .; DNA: TGCAGCGTTGTGGAGGGTATCTACTCTGGAAACACCATATATTTT; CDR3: CSVVEGIYSGNTIYF
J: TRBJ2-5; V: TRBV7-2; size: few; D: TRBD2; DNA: TGTGCCAGCAGCTTAGCTCCCTTAGCGGGGGGCCCCGAGACCCAGTACTTC; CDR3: CASSLAPLAGGPETQYF
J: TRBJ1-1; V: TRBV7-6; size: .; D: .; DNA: TGTGCCAGCAGCTTATTAGGGGAGGAAGCTTTCTTT; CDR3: CASSLLGEEAFF
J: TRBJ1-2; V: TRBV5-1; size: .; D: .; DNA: TGCGCCAGCAGCTTGACCACTAGCTATGGCTACACCTTC; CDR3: CASSLTTSYGYTF
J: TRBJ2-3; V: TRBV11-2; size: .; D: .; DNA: TGTGCCAGCAGCTTCGGTCTACGGAACACAGATACGCAGTATTTT; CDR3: CASSFGLRNTDTQYF
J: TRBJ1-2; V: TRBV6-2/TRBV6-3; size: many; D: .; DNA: TGTGCCAGCAGTCTGGCGGGCGTCCATGGCTACACCTTC; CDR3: CASSLAGVHGYTF
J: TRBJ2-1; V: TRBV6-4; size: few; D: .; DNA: TGTGCCAGCAGTGACCGAGAGGGCCATGAGCAGTTCTTC; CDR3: CASSDREGHEQFF
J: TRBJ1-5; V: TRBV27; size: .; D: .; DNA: TGTGCCAGCAGTCCTACAGGGACCAATCAGCCCCAGCATTTT; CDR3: CASSPTGTNQPQHF
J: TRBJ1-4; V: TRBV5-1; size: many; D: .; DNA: TGCGCCAGCAGCTTAAAACAGGGAAATGAAAAACTGTTTTTT; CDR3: CASSLKQGNEKLFF
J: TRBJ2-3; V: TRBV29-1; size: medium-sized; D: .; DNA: TGCAGCGCTAACCCGACAGGCACAGATACGCAGTATTTT; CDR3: CSANPTGTDTQYF
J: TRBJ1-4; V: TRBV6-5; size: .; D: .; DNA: TGTGCCAGCAGTTACGACATAGCAACTAATGAAAAACTGTTTTTT; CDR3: CASSYDIATNEKLFF
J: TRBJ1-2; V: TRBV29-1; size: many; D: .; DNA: TGCAGCGTCCGTCCCGTCGGGGAAAAGGTTGATGGCTACACCTTC; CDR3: CSVRPVGEKVDGYTF
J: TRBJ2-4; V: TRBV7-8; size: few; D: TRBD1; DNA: TGTGCCAGCAGCTCACAGGGGGAAGGTTCCGGAATTCAGTACTTC; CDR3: CASSSQGEGSGIQYF
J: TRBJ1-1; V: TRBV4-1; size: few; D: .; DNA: TGCGCCAGCAGCCACTTAGTGCAAGGGGGTGAAGCTTTCTTT; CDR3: CASSHLVQGGEAFF
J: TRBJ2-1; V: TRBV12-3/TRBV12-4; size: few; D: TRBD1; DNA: TGTGCCAGCAGTATTTATAGGACAGGGTTCGATGAGCAGTTCTTC; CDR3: CASSIYRTGFDEQFF
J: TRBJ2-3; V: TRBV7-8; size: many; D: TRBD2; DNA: TGTGCCAGCAGCTTAGAAAGTCCTAGCGGGGGGGACACAGATACGCAGTATTTT; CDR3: CASSLESPSGGDTDTQYF
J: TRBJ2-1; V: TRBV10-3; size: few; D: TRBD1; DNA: TGTGCCATCAGTGCTCTCGGGACAGGGGGCCACAATGAGCAGTTCTTC; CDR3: CAISALGTGGHNEQFF
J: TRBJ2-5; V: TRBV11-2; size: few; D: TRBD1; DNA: TGTGCCAGCAGCCACGGACAGGGTCGAGAGACCCAGTACTTC; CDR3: CASSHGQGRETQYF
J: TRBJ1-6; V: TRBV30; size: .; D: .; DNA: TGTGCCTGGATGAGAGGACAGCGTGATCCTCTTGGGGGCTCACCCCTCCACTTT; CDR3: CAWMRGQRDPLGGSPLHF
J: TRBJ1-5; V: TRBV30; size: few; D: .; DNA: TGTGCCTGGAGTGTGGGGATAGGGATTAGCAATCAGCCCCAGCATTTT; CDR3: CAWSVGIGISNQPQHF
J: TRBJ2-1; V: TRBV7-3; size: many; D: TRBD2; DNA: TGTGCCAGCAGCACTGGACTAGCGGGGGAGAATGAGCAGTTCTTC; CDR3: CASSTGLAGENEQFF
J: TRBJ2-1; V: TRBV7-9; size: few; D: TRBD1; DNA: TGTGCCAGCAGCTTAGTCGACAGGGGGAGGTTTCGTGAGCAGTTCTTC; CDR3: CASSLVDRGRFREQFF
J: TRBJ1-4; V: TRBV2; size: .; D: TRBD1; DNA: TGTGCCAGCAGAGCTGACAGGGTGGGAAATGAAAAACTGTTTTTT; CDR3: CASRADRVGNEKLFF
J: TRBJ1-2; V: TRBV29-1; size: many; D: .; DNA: TGCAGCGTTGAAGCCCCGTCCCGCTATGGCTACACCTTC; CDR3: CSVEAPSRYGYTF
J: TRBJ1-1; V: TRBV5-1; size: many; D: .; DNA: TGCGCCAGCAGCTTGGTAGTCGGGGGCGTGAACACTGAAGCTTTCTTT; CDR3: CASSLVVGGVNTEAFF
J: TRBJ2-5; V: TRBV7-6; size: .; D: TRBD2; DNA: TGTGCCAGCAGCTTAGCGGAGCTAGCGGGGGGTGAGACCCAGTACTTC; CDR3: CASSLAELAGGETQYF
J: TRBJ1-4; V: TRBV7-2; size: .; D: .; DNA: TGTGCCAGCAGCTCGACTGGACCAAATGAAAAACTGTTTTTT; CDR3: CASSSTGPNEKLFF
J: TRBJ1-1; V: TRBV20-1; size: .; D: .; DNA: TGCAGTGCTAGTCCTTGGGGCGCTGAAGCTTTCTTT; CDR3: CSASPWGAEAFF
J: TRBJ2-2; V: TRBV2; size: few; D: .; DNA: TGTGCCAGCAGAGTCTGGACGGGCCAGAACACCGGGGAGCTGTTTTTT; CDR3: CASRVWTGQNTGELFF